These 12 T cell receptor beta chains originate from one sample sequenced in a study of blood T cells in healthy people across ages. PCR was performed a second time for about 6 to 12 cycles using a sample-barcoded 5' primer and a J-beta primer mix. A single record per CDR3 protein comes from TCRdb applying MiXCR to the 5' RACE reads. Of some 670,000 distinct CDR3 sequences in the sample, roughly half were seen once. The sample comprised blood. These receptors came from a woman of 80 years or more in good health.

The chain carries TRBV20-1 and TRBJ2-5, with D possibly matching TRBD1 (5 bases). Trimming pared 4 bases from V and 2 bases from J, leaving 14 bases between. There are 14 residues in the CDR3. The germline V gene encodes CDR1 DFQATT and CDR2 SNEGSKA (reference sequence). CDR3 residues: CSATRQPVQETQYF. In DNA, the CDR3 is TGCAGTGCTACCCGACAGCCCGTGCAAGAGACCCAGTACTTC.

V and J are TRBV27 and TRBJ1-1; D is perhaps TRBD1 (5 bases). This CDR3 region has 15 residues. The V gene lost 5 bases and the J gene lost 0 bases, with 13 bases spanning the gap. The germline gives CDR1 MNHEY, CDR2 SMNVEV (reference sequence). The CDR3, as DNA: TGTGCCAGCAGTCCAGGGCCAGCTTTGAACACTGAAGCTTTCTTT. Protein: CASSPGPALNTEAFF.

This clonotype was recorded a few times. This chain links TRBV7-9 with TRBJ1-4, with D tentatively TRBD1 (6 bases). Germline V lookup: CDR1 SEHNR, CDR2 FQNEAQ (reference sequence). The V end lost 4 bases, the J end lost 11 bases, and 14 bases lay between the germline ends. This CDR3 has 13 residues. CDR3 region: CASSSEGGRKLFF. The CDR3 coding sequence is TGTGCCAGCAGCTCCGAGGGGGGAAGGAAACTGTTTTTT.

This chain links TRBV25-1 with TRBJ1-5, with 8 nucleotides matching TRBD1. This CDR3 spans 15 amino acids. Germline assignment: CDR1 MGHDK and CDR2 SYGVNS. J gave up 10 bases and V 1 base, and 9 bases lay outside the gene matches. This CDR3 is CASSESGGPVHPQHF. The DNA of the CDR3 is TGTGCCAGCAGTGAATCAGGGGGCCCCGTTCATCCCCAGCATTTT.

This clonotype was observed a handful of times. The chain combines TRBV7-3 with TRBJ2-1, with 12 nucleotides matching TRBD2. The CDR3 is 15 residues long. Per germline, CDR1 SGHTA and CDR2 FQGTGA. The junction had 8 bases not matched to a gene; V was cut back by 6 bases and J by 8 bases. The CDR3 spells CASSSLAGGVHEQFF. CDR3 nucleotide sequence: TGTGCCAGCAGTTCACTAGCGGGGGGTGTCCATGAGCAGTTCTTC.

This clonotype was seen a single time. The CDR3 bases are TGTGCCAGCAGCGTAGGCCCTAGCGGAAAAGAGACCCAGTACTTC. It codes for CASSVGPSGKETQYF. The chain links TRBV9 to TRBJ2-5; 7 bases are shared with TRBD2. The CDR3 loop spans 15 amino acids. Germline V gene lookup returns CDR1 SGDLS and CDR2 YYNGEE. Germline trimming cut 0 bases from V and 3 bases from J; bases unmatched to any gene: 5. Using reference TRBV9 and TRBJ2-5 for the parts outside the CDR3, the full variable domain is DSGVTQTPKHLITATGQRVTLRCSPRSGDLSVYWYQQSLDQGLQFLIQYYNGEERAKGNILERFSAQQFPDLHSELNLSSLELGDSALYFCASSVGPSGKETQYFGPGTRLLVL.

A word on this clonotype: A much larger clone differs by one base, so this may be a read error. V is TRBV6-5 and J is TRBJ2-2, with D perhaps TRBD1 or TRBD2 (5 bases each). This CDR3 contains 13 residues. Germline CDR1 and CDR2: MNHEY and SVGAGI. In DNA, the CDR3 is TGTGCCAGTCGGCAAAGGGGCACCGGGGAGCCGTTTTTT. Its protein product is CASRQRGTGEPFF.

This clonotype was detected once. This chain links TRBV20-1 with TRBJ2-7, with 7 bases that match TRBD1. The J call is in doubt because the DNA end fits TRBJ2-5 better. Germline assignment: CDR1 DFQATT and CDR2 SNEGSKA (reference sequence). This CDR3 has 12 residues. The CDR3 is CSARQGLETQYF. The CDR3 region has the DNA TGCAGTGCTCGACAGGGATTGGAGACCCAGTACTTC.

The J gene is TRBJ2-5, the V gene TRBV5-1; D might be TRBD2 (6 bases). Germline values: CDR1 SGHRS, CDR2 YFSETQ. The CDR3 sequence is 15 residues long. With 0 bases removed from V and 5 bases from J, the gap between germline ends came to 14 bases. The CDR3 here is CASSLAVGEVETQYF. The CDR3 DNA follows: TGCGCCAGCAGCTTGGCCGTCGGGGAGGTGGAGACCCAGTACTTC.

This clonotype was seen many times. The chain has TRBV11-2 and TRBJ2-1; TRBD1 agrees at 9 bases. Losses at the gene ends were 1 base for V and 6 bases for J; bases not matched to a gene: 4. Per the germline V gene, CDR1 is SGHAT and CDR2 is FQNNGV. The CDR3 runs 15 residues. CDR3 sequence reads: CASSLGTGELNEQFF. CDR3 DNA sequence: TGTGCCAGCAGCTTAGGGACAGGGGAGCTCAATGAGCAGTTCTTC.

The CDR3 loop is CASSLRGGRWTDTQYF. The CDR3, as DNA: TGTGCCAGCAGTTTACGGGGCGGGAGGTGGACAGATACGCAGTATTTT. The chain joins TRBV12-3 or TRBV12-4 to TRBJ2-3; 8 bases line up with TRBD2. The V and J ends lost 2 bases and 3 bases, in that order; junction bases with no gene match: 7. The CDR3 spans 16 residues.

The chain combines TRBV25-1 with TRBJ2-5; D unresolved. The CDR3 length is 14 residues. Trimming left V 4 bases short and J 5 bases short, with 14 bases between. Germline V gives CDR1 MGHDK, CDR2 SYGVNS. CDR3 sequence: CASSGVGPQETQYF. The DNA of the CDR3 is TGTGCCAGCAGTGGGGTGGGCCCCCAGGAGACCCAGTACTTC.